The rows below give T cell receptor beta chains drawn from one sample of a study of blood T cell repertoires in COVID-19. The protocol was immunoSEQ multiplex PCR, while the TCRdb copy is restricted to in-frame clones and leaves out a portion. The table records roughly 240,000 clones, around 86% of them present only once. The sample comprised peripheral blood. These receptors all come from a woman at least 80 years old with COVID-19, enrolled during active disease. Each CDR3 is given with its conserved first and last residue. Fields, in order: V gene, D gene, clone size, J gene, CDR3 protein, CDR3 DNA. D genes are given only for firm matches. Not all rows give a size; the values are once, few, many and, for expanded clones, a class.

TRBV11-2,TRBD1,few,TRBJ1-2,CASRRGGADYGYTF,TGTGCCAGCAGGCGAGGGGGCGCGGACTATGGCTACACCTTC
TRBV7-2,TRBD1,NA,TRBJ1-1,CASSSRQGKTEAFF,TGTGCCAGCAGCTCCCGACAGGGGAAGACTGAAGCTTTCTTT
TRBV6-5,TRBD1,NA,TRBJ1-2,CASRQGGSYGYTF,TGTGCCAGCAGACAAGGGGGCTCCTATGGCTACACCTTC
TRBV25-1,TRBD2,NA,TRBJ2-1,CASSGGLAGAYNEQFF,TGTGCCAGCAGTGGGGGACTAGCGGGGGCCTACAATGAGCAGTTCTTC
TRBV5-4,NA,NA,TRBJ2-1,CATRRGMSNEQFF,TGTGCCACCCGAAGGGGAATGAGCAATGAGCAGTTCTTC
TRBV5-1,TRBD1,once,TRBJ2-5,CASSLEVGQGQTQYF,TGCGCCAGCAGCTTGGAGGTGGGACAGGGGCAGACCCAGTACTTC
TRBV18,NA,NA,TRBJ2-3,CASSPLPSNRGYTDTQYF,TGTGCCAGCTCACCCCTCCCCTCTAATCGGGGTTACACAGATACGCAGTATTTT
TRBV6-1,NA,once,TRBJ1-4,CASSEDLRGGLEKLFF,TGTGCCAGCAGTGAAGACCTTCGGGGGGGGCTTGAAAAACTGTTTTTT
TRBV7-8,NA,once,TRBJ2-3,CASSSGGPSTDTQYF,TGTGCCAGCAGCTCAGGGGGGCCGAGCACAGATACGCAGTATTTT
TRBV28,NA,NA,TRBJ1-5,CASTMIQGQPQHF,TGTGCCAGCACGATGATACAGGGCCAGCCCCAGCATTTT
TRBV5-1,NA,NA,TRBJ2-5,CASSLGQDSGQETQYF,TGCGCCAGCAGCTTGGGGCAGGATAGCGGACAAGAGACCCAGTACTTC
TRBV18,NA,NA,TRBJ1-1,CASSPLGSEGEAFF,TGTGCCAGCTCACCTCTAGGGTCGGAGGGTGAAGCTTTCTTT
TRBV4-2,TRBD1,NA,TRBJ2-7,CASSHQTGDSTYEQYF,TGTGCCAGCAGCCACCAGACAGGGGACAGCACCTACGAGCAGTACTTC
TRBV2,TRBD1,NA,TRBJ1-4,CASSEQGSPDEKLFF,TGTGCCAGCAGCGAACAGGGGAGTCCGGATGAAAAACTGTTTTTT
TRBV4-3,NA,NA,TRBJ1-1,CASSQDLPREAFF,TGCGCCAGCAGCCAAGATCTACCCCGTGAAGCTTTCTTT
TRBV6-1,TRBD1,few,TRBJ1-1,CASSEALPGTTGKYEAFF,TGTGCCAGCAGTGAAGCGCTTCCGGGTACGACAGGGAAATATGAAGCTTTCTTT
TRBV3-1/TRBV3-2,TRBD2,NA,TRBJ2-3,CASSPRERGGSNTQYF,TGTGCCAGCAGCCCTAGGGAGCGGGGGGGTTCGAATACGCAGTATTTT
TRBV11-3,NA,NA,TRBJ2-1,CASSLLFSNEQFF,TGTGCCAGCAGCTTACTTTTTTCGAATGAGCAGTTCTTC
TRBV19,TRBD2,NA,TRBJ2-1,CASSRTSGVYNEQFF,TGTGCCAGTAGCCGGACTAGCGGGGTTTACAATGAGCAGTTCTTC
TRBV5-1,TRBD1,NA,TRBJ1-6,CASSRETGGNSPLHF,TGCGCCAGCAGCCGTGAGACAGGGGGGAATTCACCCCTCCACTTT
TRBV7-9,TRBD1,NA,TRBJ1-6,CASTGTGGNSPLHF,TGTGCCAGTACTGGGACAGGGGGCAATTCACCCCTCCACTTT
TRBV10-2,NA,NA,TRBJ2-7,CARSQGPPYYLQLYEQYF,TGCGCCAGGAGCCAGGGGCCGCCCTATTACCTTCAGCTCTACGAGCAGTACTTC
TRBV19,TRBD1,once,TRBJ1-2,CASNNPGQGMWGYTF,TGTGCCAGTAATAATCCTGGACAGGGGATGTGGGGCTACACCTTC
TRBV7-2,TRBD2,NA,TRBJ2-2,CASSLPAGRGGLGTGELFF,TGTGCCAGCAGCTTACCCGCCGGCCGGGGGGGCCTAGGAACCGGGGAGCTGTTTTTT
TRBV18,NA,NA,TRBJ1-2,CASSPPGGEGRNYTF,TGTGCCAGCTCACCACCGGGGGGGGAAGGCCGTAACTACACCTTC
TRBV3-1/TRBV3-2,NA,NA,TRBJ2-7,CASSQGSGAGEQYF,TGTGCCAGCAGCCAAGGGTCAGGCGCGGGCGAGCAGTACTTC
TRBV2,TRBD1,NA,TRBJ1-1,CASSGTGTGGLWNTEAFF,TGTGCCAGCAGTGGGACCGGGACAGGGGGCTTGTGGAACACTGAAGCTTTCTTT
TRBV3-1/TRBV3-2,NA,NA,TRBJ1-1,CASSQVVGGTEAFF,TGTGCCAGCAGCCAAGTGGTAGGAGGAACTGAAGCTTTCTTT
TRBV5-1,NA,NA,TRBJ1-5,CASSPDGSSNQPQHF,TGCGCCAGCAGTCCGGACGGGAGTAGCAATCAGCCCCAGCATTTT